This T cell receptor beta chain is from a study of cytomegalovirus exposure and HLA in healthy donors listed by TCRdb under 2017. Looking at the study overall: An earlier analysis of about 560 of the donors reported over 250 Gb of sequence data and around 100 million unique TCR beta sequences obtained from 150 million to 200 million T cells. HLA typing included class I and class II loci at four-digit resolution. In a later analysis, previously published TCR beta repertoires from 550 to 750 donors were re-analyzed and high-resolution HLA genotyping was added so that TCR occurrence patterns could be studied. Of the 300 to 500 genotyped donors, 65% to 90% were placed in the genetic ancestry cluster associated with self-reported Caucasian donors. Every repertoire in the discovery cohort had been generated on one and the same sequencing platform. Across about 370 genotyped donors of the cohort, an average of about 240,000 unique TCR beta nucleotide sequences per donor were sequenced, and roughly a sixth of those sequences were non-productive. Four or five DR-DQ haplotypes were handled as single units for association and clustering, since linkage in the cohort was strong. Typing coverage varied by locus: roughly 629-630 donors for A, B, C, DRB1 and DQB1; roughly 500 for DQA1; more than 600 for DPA1; under 490 for DPB1. To predict cytomegalovirus infection status, the study combined high-throughput TCR immunosequencing, statistical association of individual TCRs with disease status, and machine learning. The study was designed to test whether signatures of past pathogen exposure could be identified by cataloging public T cell receptors. Besides the first cohort of some 670 subjects, a separate validation cohort made up of 120 different subjects was used. The T cell repertoires of 666 subjects were profiled by immunosequencing and related to cytomegalovirus serostatus. Donor age, sex, ethnicity and CMV serostatus were compiled alongside the repertoire data. About 300 gigabases of sequencing data and some 85 million unique TCR sequences were included in an early release covering around 650 HLA-typed donors. In a later genetic analysis, genome-wide SNP genotypes for about three fifths of the 666 donors were used, and that subset was treated as a discovery cohort. An earlier analysis of roughly 580 of the donors used high-throughput TCR beta sequencing to judge whether each TCR beta V gene segment behaved as functional or pseudogenic. Rather than drawing on any new phenotypic data, the later analysis identified candidate immune exposures from TCR beta sequences and the way those sequences occurred across donors. The investigation overall reported the following: The 87-base-pair reads could not distinguish some IMGT-functional V segments, including TRBV6-2 and TRBV6-3, so those segments were excluded. Across donors, most TCR sequences were observed very rarely, whereas some public TCRs were present in many individuals. Cytomegalovirus status was reported to be diagnosed by the classifier with high specificity and sensitivity in both the original and validation cohorts. In an earlier analysis of under 600 of the donors, most TCR beta V segments were observed in productive rearrangements about 87% or about 30% of the time, broadly matching IMGT annotations. According to the authors, the approach could potentially be generalized to other disease states and immunological phenotypes. Because some donors lacked HLA typing at each locus, the association tests relied only on the typed subset. For the cohort, immune exposure information was limited to CMV serostatus. In a later analysis, most CMV-associated TCR beta chains were found to appear HLA-restricted, with HLA associations seemingly driven largely by CMV exposure. V-gene and J-gene trimming of TCR beta chains was associated with a missense DCLRE1C variant in a later genetic analysis, and the association was replicated in an independent cohort. A further reported finding was that TCR beta sequences accurately predicted the HLA-A and HLA-B alleles for most subjects in the first cohort. This cohort had only TCR beta chains sequenced, and the lack of alpha or paired-chain data limited which features could be detected. A later analysis reported that several top co-occurrence clusters appeared linked to parvovirus B19, influenza, CMV and Epstein-Barr virus. The study gave a list of around 170 TCR beta chains associated with cytomegalovirus. Presence/absence analyses assumed roughly uniform sequencing depth across donors, an assumption that may not hold. In vitro tests confirmed that a few of the cytomegalovirus-associated TCR beta chains recognize cytomegalovirus antigens. In a later analysis, over 15,000 TCR beta sequences were associated with specific HLA alleles at a false discovery rate of 0.05. In a later analysis, HLA-associated TCR beta chains showed more clonal expansion and lower generation probabilities than non-associated chains that were equally common. Because counts were too low, 15 to 20 rarely observed V segments, including chromosome 9 orphons, were excluded from the earlier analysis of roughly 580 of the donors. According to a later genetic analysis, donors in an Asian-associated ancestry cluster had fewer N-insertions in productive TCRs than the approximately 710-donor mean. A later analysis found that TCR association rates varied across HLA loci, with DRB1 alleles showing the most associated TCRs and HLA-C alleles the fewest. Assigning TCR associations to individual alleles was difficult when HLA alleles, especially DR and DQ, strongly co-occurred. A group of highly shared sequence variants was considered likely to be a technical artifact of the sequencing pipeline. Correlated functional status among segregating V segments might reflect linkage disequilibrium, but an unknown experimental factor could not be ruled out.

As to this clone: Its target antigen remains unknown. Nothing much larger sits one base from this clone, and base qualities are not available.

Library preparation employed the immunoSEQ multiplex PCR assay. The multiplex PCR relied on a mix of 60 forward primers for TCR Vbeta segments and 13 reverse primers for TCR Jbeta segments. Amplification of the CDR3 region of rearranged TCR beta genes was performed with a multiplex PCR assay on genomic DNA. The Illumina HiSeq System was used to sequence the amplified TCR beta libraries as 87-base-pair reads. The published analysis was carried out like this. In a later analysis, 70 million to 95 million unique TCR beta chains were counted across the 650 to 750 repertoires, and roughly 10 million of these chains were shared by at least two donors. Raw reads were error-corrected and collapsed into unique sequences with a nearest-neighbor algorithm that merged closely related sequences to remove PCR and sequencing errors. To assign V, D and J gene segments, CDR3 sequences were aligned to IMGT reference sequences. For a sequence to be retained, a match of at least six nucleotides to both a V gene segment and a J gene segment was required. Rearrangements were called productive when the CDR3 lacked stop codons and stayed in frame with V and J; all others were non-productive. Following IMGT convention, CDR3 was defined as the stretch from the second conserved V-encoded cysteine to the conserved J-encoded phenylalanine. Sequences without an unambiguous match to a single V gene segment were excluded from the earlier analysis of about 640 of the donors. An earlier analysis of approximately 590 of the donors classified V segments as functional when productive rearrangements were above 56.7% and as segregating when the standard deviation between donors was above 5%. A statistical classification framework was developed to diagnose cytomegalovirus status using the catalog of TCR beta chain sequences. A later analysis assigned V and J genes by comparing TCR nucleotide sequences with IMGT/GENE-DB human TR gene sequences. A later analysis assigned CDR3 sequences and most-parsimonious VDJ recombination scenarios with the TCRdist pipeline. In a later analysis, each TCR beta chain was defined by its CDR3 amino acid sequence together with its V-gene family, and reads without a unique V-gene family were excluded. A later analysis removed 592 highly shared, low-generation-probability nucleotide sequences to deal with suspected cross-contamination and a sequencing artifact. A later analysis calculated a clonal expansion index for each public chain from normalized within-repertoire ranks of inferred template counts. A later analysis computed generation probabilities with a VDJ recombination model fitted to out-of-frame rearrangements, and checked the results against IGoR. A later analysis scored TCR-TCR, TCR-HLA and TCR-CMV co-occurrence with hypergeometric tests, applying a repertoire-size bias correction to TCR pairs. A later analysis estimated false discovery rates by permuting HLA or CMV assignments 20 times. In a later analysis, co-occurring TCRs were grouped with DBSCAN, and TCRdist sequence similarity was added when clustering was performed within HLA-allele-positive subsets. Repertoires with fewer than 30,000 or more than 120,000 public chains, plus five repertoires with anomalous nucleotide sharing, were excluded from co-occurrence clustering. In TCRdb, the immuneACCESS table is reduced to in-frame sequences with V and J assigned. These tables do not hold every clone; where another copy was compared, an unresolved V gene accounts for under half, and the others remain unexplained. V and J calls and clone size follow that table, whereas D and trimming were derived from the DNA. The sample records about 150,000 clones, roughly 83% of which are singletons. Approximately 8% of the sample goes to the ten largest clones.

The cohort consisted of some 670 healthy bone marrow donors. At the time of sampling, every cohort member was nominally healthy, though immune exposures that went unrecorded were likely present. The donor tested CMV seropositive and was one of the 289 seropositive cohort members. A peripheral blood sample was collected from each donor, and TCR beta sequencing was performed on peripheral blood mononuclear cells. Genomic DNA extraction from the blood cell samples was performed with the Qiagen DNeasy Blood Extraction Kit. Sequences LGHNT (CDR1) and FRNRAP (CDR2) are obtained from the germline V gene. The CDR3 sequence holds 17 residues, the cysteine and phenylalanine included. The kept DNA is CDR3 alone, 51 bases in frame from the first base. Unmatched junction bases come to 13, with V trimmed by 6 bases and J by 4 bases.

The TCR comes from a man aged 30-40 years in good health and CMV-seropositive. The V and J genes are TRBV12-5 and TRBJ2-5, with 11 middle bases fitting TRBD1. Sequenced: PBMCs. The base sequence is TGTGCTAGTGGCCTCCCTCCGGGACAGGGGGGAAGAGAGACCCAGTACTTC. Its translation reads: CASGLPPGQGGRETQYF.